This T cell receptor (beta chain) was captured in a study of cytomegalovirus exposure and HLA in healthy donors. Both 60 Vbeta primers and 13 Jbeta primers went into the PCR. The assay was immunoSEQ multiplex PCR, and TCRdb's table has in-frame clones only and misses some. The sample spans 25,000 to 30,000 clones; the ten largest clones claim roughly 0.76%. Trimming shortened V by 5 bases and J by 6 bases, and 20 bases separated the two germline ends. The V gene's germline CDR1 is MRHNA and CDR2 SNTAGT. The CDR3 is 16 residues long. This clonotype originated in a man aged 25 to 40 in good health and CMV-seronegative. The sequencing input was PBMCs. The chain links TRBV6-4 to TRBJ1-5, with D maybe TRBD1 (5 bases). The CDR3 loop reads CASSNLISGDRQPQHF. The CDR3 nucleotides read TGTGCCAGCAGTAATCTCATCTCGGGGGATCGTCAGCCCCAGCATTTT.